The 32 T cell receptor beta chains given below trace back to one sample, sequenced in a study of technical replicates of blood from several donors. The protocol was immunoSEQ multiplex PCR, while the TCRdb copy is restricted to in-frame clones and leaves out a portion. There are roughly 72,000 clones in the sample; approximately 93% occur only once, and around 0.38% lies in the top ten. The sample taken for sequencing was T cells isolated from PBMCs. Every receptor here comes from a human donor in good health.

V usage is TRBV4-3 and J usage is TRBJ2-7; a possible D gene is TRBD2 (6 bases). This CDR3 region has 15 residues. The germline gives CDR1 LGHNA, CDR2 YSLEER. The V end lost 4 bases, the J end lost 0 bases, and 13 bases lay between the germline ends. CDR3 region: CASSPLGGFSYEQYF. The CDR3 region has the DNA TGCGCCAGCAGCCCCCTGGGGGGATTCTCCTACGAGCAGTACTTC.

The chain employs TRBV7-9 and TRBJ2-1, with 7 positions matching TRBD1. This CDR3 has 15 residues. Per the germline V gene, CDR1 is SEHNR and CDR2 is FQNEAQ (reference sequence). Trimming took 5 bases from V and 8 from J; bases not matched to a gene: 12. The CDR3 protein is CASSEGAMGLDEQFF. Written as DNA, the CDR3 is TGTGCCAGCAGCGAGGGGGCGATGGGGTTGGATGAGCAGTTCTTC.

The V gene is TRBV4-2, the J gene TRBJ2-7, with 9 bases identical to TRBD2. This CDR3 has 16 amino acids. The germline CDR1 and CDR2 sequences are LGHNA and YNFKEQ. With V trimmed by 0 bases and J by 0 bases, 3 bases remained unmatched. The CDR3 reads CASSQEVTSGSYEQYF. CDR3 bases: TGTGCCAGCAGCCAAGAAGTGACTAGCGGCTCCTACGAGCAGTACTTC.

This clone was recorded only once. The rearrangement joins TRBV27 to TRBJ2-5; perhaps TRBD1 as D (5 bases). Germline V gene sequence: CDR1 MNHEY, CDR2 SMNVEV (reference sequence). This CDR3 comprises 14 residues. V lost 2 bases and J 4 bases, leaving 11 bases between the germline ends. The CDR3 spells CASSLNAGRETQYF. The CDR3 region has the DNA TGTGCCAGCAGTTTAAATGCAGGGCGAGAGACCCAGTACTTC.

V usage is TRBV28 and J usage is TRBJ2-7; TRBD1 agrees at 8 bases. CDR1 MDHEN and CDR2 SYDVKM come from the germline V gene. V trimming: 6 bases; J trimming: 4 bases; junction bases outside the gene matches: 5. The CDR3 runs to 13 residues. CDR3 sequence (DNA): TGTGCCAGCAGGCAACAGGGGGGATACGAGCAGTACTTC. Translation: CASRQQGGYEQYF.

V and J are TRBV5-6 and TRBJ2-7, with 8 bases matching TRBD2. Per the germline V gene, CDR1 is SGHDT and CDR2 is YYEEEE. V dropped 4 bases and J dropped 2; count of bases not matched to a gene: 5. The CDR3 contains 14 residues. The CDR3, as DNA: TGTGCCAGCAGCATTAGCGGGGAAACCTACGAGCAGTACTTC. Translating gives CASSISGETYEQYF.

In DNA form, the CDR3 reads TGTGCCTGGGAAACGGGACAGGTAGCCTATGGCTACACCTTC. It yields the protein CAWETGQVAYGYTF. The genes are TRBV30 and TRBJ1-2, with 8 nucleotides matching TRBD1. V shed 5 bases, J shed 4 bases, and the junction held 9 bases outside the gene matches. The germline gives CDR1 GTSNPN, CDR2 SVGIG (reference sequence). The CDR3 has 14 amino acids.

The CDR3 loop is CASSLGNRGLYEQYF. The DNA for the CDR3 is TGTGCCAGCAGTTTAGGGAACAGGGGGCTATACGAGCAGTACTTC. The rearrangement links TRBV6-6 to TRBJ2-7, with 9 positions matching TRBD1. This CDR3 spans 15 amino acids. In germline, CDR1 is MNHNY, CDR2 SVGAGI (reference sequence). V lost 4 bases to trimming and J lost 4 bases; unmatched junction nucleotides: 8.

V usage is TRBV9 and J usage is TRBJ1-1, with TRBD1 identical over 8 bases. V gave up 0 bases and J gave up 2 bases; unmatched junction bases: 3. Germline CDR1 SGDLS, CDR2 YYNGEE. The CDR3 is 15 residues long. The CDR3 DNA follows: TGTGCCAGCAGCGTAGCCGCAGGGGGCAACACTGAAGCTTTCTTT. Its protein is CASSVAAGGNTEAFF.

The chain has TRBV5-1 and TRBJ1-1; no reliable D call. The CDR3 has 14 amino acids. Per germline, CDR1 SGHRS and CDR2 YFSETQ. V was shortened by 4 bases and J by 0 bases, with 10 bases between the two germline ends. CDR3 amino acids: CASSLLEVNTEAFF. The CDR3 DNA sequence: TGCGCCAGCAGCCTCCTGGAGGTGAACACTGAAGCTTTCTTT.

The chain combines TRBV19 with TRBJ1-5; tentatively, D is TRBD1 (6 bases). Germline V gene lookup returns CDR1 LNHDA and CDR2 SQIVND (reference sequence). CDR3 size: 15 residues. Trimming removed 3 bases at V and 7 bases at J, with 16 bases between. CDR3 nucleotides: TGTGCCAGTAGTATCCAGGACAGTTTGAGCCAGCCCCAGCATTTT. This encodes CASSIQDSLSQPQHF.

The chain joins TRBV6-1 to TRBJ2-7; D is unclear. V dropped 1 base and J dropped 1 base, with 5 bases sitting between them. CDR1 MNHNS and CDR2 SASEGT come from the germline V gene. The CDR3 is 13 residues long. The CDR3, as DNA: TGTGCCAGCAGTGAAGGCAGGTCCTACGAGCAGTACTTC. It is translated as CASSEGRSYEQYF.

The rearrangement joins TRBV5-1 to TRBJ2-3, with D perhaps matching TRBD1 (5 bases). This CDR3 has 16 residues. V was trimmed by 4 bases and J by 6 bases, leaving 21 bases between them. Germline CDR1 is SGHRS and CDR2 is YFSETQ. The CDR3 bases are TGCGCCAGCAGCCCTGAAGTACTTCAGGGATGGGATACGCAGTATTTT. Translation gives CASSPEVLQGWDTQYF.

The V call is TRBV6-1, the J call TRBJ2-7, with D possibly TRBD1 on 5 matching bases. The CDR3 runs 14 residues. Germline V CDR1 and CDR2: MNHNS, SASEGT. Trimming cost V 2 bases and J 3 bases, with 11 bases left between them. In DNA, the CDR3 is TGTGCCAGCAGTGAATGGTGGACAAGCTACGAGCAGTACTTC. This codes for CASSEWWTSYEQYF.

The chain recombines TRBV9 with TRBJ2-1; D not certain. CDR3 length equals 15 residues. CDR1 is SGDLS, CDR2 YYNGEE, per germline. V was shortened by 0 bases and J by 1 base, with 8 bases between the two germline ends. The CDR3 region has the DNA TGTGCCAGCAGCGTAGGCAGGCCTTCCTACAATGAGCAGTTCTTC. It codes for CASSVGRPSYNEQFF.

This chain connects TRBV6-6 to TRBJ1-4, with 7 bases that match TRBD1. The CDR3 sequence is 14 residues long. CDR1 is MNHNY, CDR2 SVGAGI, per germline (reference sequence). V lost 5 bases to trimming and J lost 7 bases; unmatched junction nucleotides: 7. The CDR3 coding sequence is TGTGCCAGCAGTGCGACAGGGACGGGTGAAAAACTGTTTTTT. Its protein is CASSATGTGEKLFF.

The V and J genes are TRBV28 and TRBJ2-1; D possibly matches TRBD1 or TRBD2 (9 bases each). V was shortened by 7 bases and J by 7 bases, with 32 bases between the two germline ends. The CDR3 runs 19 residues. Germline values: CDR1 MDHEN, CDR2 SYDVKM. The CDR3 here is CASTFPGTGSLAGRNEQFF. As DNA, the CDR3 is TGTGCCAGCACCTTTCCCGGGACAGGGTCACTAGCGGGTCGGAATGAGCAGTTCTTC.

The CDR3 nucleotides are TGTGCCAGCAGCTTCGCGGAGGCGGCCGGGGAGCTGTTTTTT. Translation gives CASSFAEAAGELFF. The chain uses TRBV7-2 and TRBJ2-2, with TRBD2 as a possible D gene (5 bases). Trimming left V 3 bases short and J 6 bases short, with 11 bases between. This CDR3 has 14 amino acids. CDR1 is SGHTA, CDR2 FQGNSA, per germline.

The chain carries TRBV2 and TRBJ1-1; tentative D call: TRBD1 (6 bases). This CDR3 is 15 amino acids long. Germline values: CDR1 SNHLY, CDR2 FYNNEI. The ends were cut back, 2 bases at V and 2 bases at J, with 12 bases in the middle. CDR3 sequence reads: CASSERRTVNTEAFF. The CDR3 DNA reads as TGTGCCAGCAGTGAAAGACGGACAGTAAACACTGAAGCTTTCTTT.

This chain joins TRBV5-1 and TRBJ2-1, with D maybe TRBD2 (6 bases). V gave up 3 bases and J gave up 2 bases, with 12 bases separating them. Germline V gives CDR1 SGHRS, CDR2 YFSETQ. The CDR3 has 15 residues. The CDR3 spells CASSYVAVTYNEQFF. The CDR3 DNA follows: TGCGCCAGCAGCTACGTAGCGGTTACCTACAATGAGCAGTTCTTC.

V usage is TRBV6-5 and J usage is TRBJ2-3, with D maybe TRBD2 (7 bases). This CDR3 spans 16 amino acids. V lost 4 bases to trimming and J lost 2 bases, with 16 bases between them. Germline V gene lookup returns CDR1 MNHEY and CDR2 SVGAGI. This CDR3 is CASSLSPGGPTDTQYF. The CDR3 DNA follows: TGTGCCAGCAGTTTATCGCCCGGGGGGCCCACAGATACGCAGTATTTT.

The gene calls are TRBV11-2 and TRBJ2-1; D is undetermined. This CDR3 spans 11 amino acids. Germline V CDR1 and CDR2: SGHAT, FQNNGV. Trimming shortened V by 1 base and J by 9 bases, and 4 bases separated the two germline ends. The CDR3 protein is CASSLVSEQFF. The CDR3 nucleotides are TGTGCCAGCAGCTTAGTCAGTGAGCAGTTCTTC. The full variable domain, completed using reference TRBV11-2 and TRBJ2-1, is EAGVAQSPRYKIIEKRQSVAFWCNPISGHATLYWYQQILGQGPKLLIQFQNNGVVDDSQLPKDRFSAERLKGVDSTLKIQPAKLEDSAVYLCASSLVSEQFFGPGTRLTVL.

V is TRBV11-3 and J is TRBJ1-1; 7 positions match TRBD1. After removal of 3 bases from V and 6 bases from J, the junction contained 7 bases not matched to a gene. The V gene's germline CDR1 is SGHNT and CDR2 YENEEA. The CDR3 has 14 amino acids. The CDR3 bases are TGTGCCAGCAGCTTCGACAGGGTTGGCTCTGAAGCTTTCTTT. It specifies CASSFDRVGSEAFF.

The V call is TRBV6-5, the J call TRBJ2-1, with TRBD1 matching over 7 bases. V shed 6 bases and J 0 bases; nucleotides not matched to a gene: 5. CDR1 and CDR2 (germline): MNHEY, SVGAGI. The CDR3 loop spans 15 amino acids. CDR3 in amino acids: CASSPDRDSYNEQFF. CDR3 DNA sequence: TGTGCCAGCAGCCCTGACAGGGACTCCTACAATGAGCAGTTCTTC.

This chain connects TRBV9 to TRBJ2-1; D unclear. The germline CDR1 and CDR2 sequences are SGDLS and YYNGEE. The V gene lost 0 bases and the J gene lost 5 bases, with 6 bases spanning the gap. The CDR3 length is 13 residues. CDR3 in amino acids: CASSVGNHNEQFF. The CDR3 coding sequence is TGTGCCAGCAGCGTAGGTAATCACAATGAGCAGTTCTTC.

This sequence joins TRBV15 and TRBJ2-5, with 9 bases identical to TRBD1. The CDR3 is 15 amino acids. The V segment lost 1 base and the J segment 2 bases; nucleotides outside the gene matches: 2. The germline V gene has CDR1 LNHNV and CDR2 YYDKDF (reference sequence). CDR3 amino acids: CATSRGQGGQETQYF. CDR3 DNA: TGTGCCACCAGCAGAGGACAGGGGGGGCAAGAGACCCAGTACTTC. Complete variable domain (other parts from reference TRBV15 and TRBJ2-5): DAMVIQNPRYQVTQFGKPVTLSCSQTLNHNVMYWYQQKSSQAPKLLFHYYDKDFNNEADTPDNFQSRRPNTSFCFLDIRSPGLGDTAMYLCATSRGQGGQETQYFGPGTRLLVL.

V is TRBV5-1 and J is TRBJ1-1; a weak D match, TRBD1 (5 bases). Per germline, CDR1 SGHRS and CDR2 YFSETQ. The CDR3 sequence is 16 residues long. The ends were cut back, 5 bases at V and 4 bases at J, with 21 bases in the middle. CDR3 bases: TGCGCCAGCAGGCAAGGTGTCGGGGGATATGGCACTGAAGCTTTCTTT. Residues: CASRQGVGGYGTEAFF.

This chain connects TRBV9 to TRBJ2-3, with a weak D call TRBD1 (6 bases). V was trimmed by 4 bases and J by 4 bases, leaving 19 bases between them. This CDR3 has 16 residues. Germline V gene data show CDR1 as SGDLS and CDR2 as YYNGEE. The DNA for the CDR3 is TGTGCCAGCAGCCCCCCTATCTCAGGGGTAGCAGATACGCAGTATTTT. This codes for CASSPPISGVADTQYF.

This chain uses TRBV27 with TRBJ2-3; D not resolved. V gave up 5 bases and J gave up 5 bases, with 11 bases separating them. This CDR3 is 13 amino acids long. Germline CDR1 MNHEY, CDR2 SMNVEV (reference sequence). CDR3 coding DNA: TGTGCCAGCAGTGACATTATGCTAGATACGCAGTATTTT. It codes for CASSDIMLDTQYF.

V gene TRBV7-8 combines with J gene TRBJ2-1, with 9 bases identical to TRBD2. Trimming took 5 bases from V and 6 from J; bases not matched to a gene: 5. Germline CDR1 and CDR2: SGHVS and FQNEAQ. The CDR3 totals 14 residues. CDR3 sequence: CASSLLAGANEQFF. CDR3 nucleotides: TGTGCCAGCAGCCTTTTAGCGGGGGCCAATGAGCAGTTCTTC.

This rearrangement joins TRBV9 to TRBJ2-1, with 8 bases lining up with TRBD2. Germline loops: CDR1 SGDLS, CDR2 YYNGEE. The CDR3 is 13 residues long. The ends lost 3 bases at V and 7 bases at J; junction bases unmatched: 3. The CDR3 here is CASSGTSRNEQFF. CDR3 DNA sequence: TGTGCCAGCAGCGGGACTAGCAGAAATGAGCAGTTCTTC.

The genes are TRBV27 and TRBJ2-2; TRBD2 matches 8 bases. With V trimmed by 7 bases and J by 3 bases, 10 bases remained unmatched. Germline CDR1 MNHEY, CDR2 SMNVEV (reference sequence). CDR3 length: 16 amino acids. The CDR3 DNA sequence: TGTGCCAGCAATCGTGAGGCGGGACTAGACACCGGGGAGCTGTTTTTT. Its protein product is CASNREAGLDTGELFF.